The 27 T cell receptor beta chains below were found in one sample sequenced in a study of neoadjuvant anti-PD-1 for oral cavity cancer. Data came from immunoSEQ multiplex PCR; TCRdb stores just in-frame clones and leaves some out. The table shows around 17,000 clones, with about 64% occurring only once. Sequencing was performed on PBMCs, taken before nivolumab (anti-PD-1) treatment. These receptor sequences come from a person aged 35 to 85 with oral cavity squamous cell carcinoma.

This clone was detected only a few times. The chain is built from TRBV28 and TRBJ2-3; 11 bases map to TRBD2. Trimming cost V 6 bases and J 4 bases; bases outside gene matches: 6. CDR1 and CDR2 (germline): MDHEN, SYDVKM. The CDR3 spans 15 residues. The CDR3 is CASSPLAGGPDTQYF. The CDR3 DNA sequence: TGTGCCAGCAGCCCCTTAGCGGGAGGGCCAGATACGCAGTATTTT.

In its sample, this clone was seen a few times. The chain joins TRBV5-1 to TRBJ1-2; tentative D call: TRBD1 (5 bases). CDR1 is SGHRS, CDR2 YFSETQ, per germline. The CDR3 spans 15 residues. The V and J ends lost 5 bases and 2 bases respectively, with 16 bases between them. The CDR3 region is CASSRDGDLNYGYTF. The CDR3 DNA sequence: TGCGCCAGCAGTCGGGACGGGGACCTCAACTATGGCTACACCTTC.

The chain links TRBV5-6 to TRBJ1-3, with D possibly being TRBD1 (5 bases). This CDR3 has 13 amino acids. The germline V gene has CDR1 SGHDT and CDR2 YYEEEE. V dropped 4 bases and J dropped 2 bases, with 7 bases sitting between them. As DNA, the CDR3 is TGTGCCAGCAGCCCCAGGGCTGGAAACACCATATATTTT. This encodes CASSPRAGNTIYF. The variable domain in full, with the rest retrieved from reference TRBV5-6 and TRBJ1-3, is DAGVTQSPTHLIKTRGQQVTLRCSPKSGHDTVSWYQQALGQGPQFIFQYYEEEERQRGNFPDRFSGHQFPNYSSELNVNALLLGDSALYLCASSPRAGNTIYFGEGSWLTVV.

The rearrangement joins TRBV5-6 to TRBJ1-2; maybe TRBD1 (6 bases). Germline CDR1 SGHDT, CDR2 YYEEEE. Trimming cost V 1 base and J 7 bases, with 11 bases left between them. This CDR3 has 13 residues. This CDR3 reads CASSLKGGLGYTF. CDR3 sequence (DNA): TGTGCCAGCAGCTTGAAAGGGGGTCTTGGCTACACCTTC.

The chain carries TRBV29-1 and TRBJ1-1, with unresolved D. The CDR3 consists of 13 residues. V lost 2 bases and J lost 1, with 8 bases in between. From germline, CDR1 is SQVTM and CDR2 ANQGSEA. CDR3 nucleotides: TGCAGCGTTGAATACAGCCGGAACACTGAAGCTTTCTTT. Amino acid sequence: CSVEYSRNTEAFF.

The rearrangement uses TRBV6-6 and TRBJ1-2; D unclear. The CDR3 has 15 amino acids. Germline CDR1 and CDR2: MNHNY and SVGAGI (reference sequence). Trimming took off 2 bases at V and 6 bases at J, with 16 bases between the two ends. CDR3 sequence: CASSYGQRLLNGYTF. The CDR3 nucleotides read TGTGCCAGCAGTTACGGGCAGAGGCTGCTCAATGGCTACACCTTC.

This clone has only one observation. CDR3 nucleotide sequence: TGTGCCAGCAGCCAGCGGGATCTCACAGATACGCAGTATTTT. The encoded protein is CASSQRDLTDTQYF. The genes are TRBV2 and TRBJ2-3, with 7 bases that match TRBD2. The V and J ends lost 6 bases and 2 bases, in that order; junction bases with no gene match: 5. Germline V gene sequence: CDR1 SNHLY, CDR2 FYNNEI. The CDR3 spans 14 residues.

The V gene is TRBV30, the J gene TRBJ1-5; possible D gene TRBD1, 6 bases. V lost 3 bases, J lost 4 bases, and 10 bases lay in between. Looked up from germline, CDR1 is GTSNPN and CDR2 is SVGIG (reference sequence). The CDR3 is made up of 13 amino acids. The CDR3: CAWSRTANQPQHF. The CDR3 DNA is TGTGCCTGGAGCCGGACAGCTAATCAGCCCCAGCATTTT.

The chain recombines TRBV2 with TRBJ2-5; unclear D gene. The V end lost 5 bases, the J end lost 5 bases, and 12 bases lay between the germline ends. CDR1 is SNHLY and CDR2 is FYNNEI in the germline V gene. The CDR3 contains 13 residues. The CDR3, as DNA: TGTGCCAGCAGTTACCAGGTCCTGGAGACCCAGTACTTC. This gives the protein CASSYQVLETQYF.

The V gene is TRBV5-6, the J gene TRBJ1-3, with TRBD1 matching over 7 bases. Germline CDR1 SGHDT, CDR2 YYEEEE. Unmatched junction bases numbered 4, after V lost 3 bases and J lost 1 base. This CDR3 region has 15 residues. CDR3 in amino acids: CASSYGQVSGNTIYF. For the CDR3, the DNA is TGTGCCAGCAGCTACGGACAGGTTTCTGGAAACACCATATATTTT.

The chain has TRBV14 and TRBJ1-4; possibly TRBD1 for D (5 bases). V lost 4 bases to trimming and J lost 7 bases, with 10 bases between them. CDR3 length: 13 residues. CDR1 is SGHDN and CDR2 is FVKESK in the germline V gene. In DNA form, the CDR3 reads TGTGCCAGCAGCCGGGGGATCCCTGAAAAACTGTTTTTT. It yields the protein CASSRGIPEKLFF.

The V gene is TRBV27, the J gene TRBJ2-7, with D possibly being TRBD1 (6 bases). In germline, CDR1 is MNHEY, CDR2 SMNVEV (reference sequence). V dropped 3 bases and J dropped 4 bases, with 16 bases sitting between them. This CDR3 comprises 15 residues. The CDR3 loop is CASSFRGGVDYEQYF. CDR3 in DNA: TGTGCCAGCAGTTTCAGGGGTGGTGTGGATTACGAGCAGTACTTC.

The chain uses TRBV10-1 and TRBJ2-1, with TRBD2 matching 11 bases. The CDR3 has 15 residues. From germline, CDR1 is WNHNN and CDR2 SYGVQD (reference sequence). With 4 bases clipped from V and 9 bases from J, the junction kept 8 bases outside the gene matches. The CDR3 sequence is CASSVGTSGRFEQFF. CDR3 nucleotides: TGCGCCAGCAGTGTCGGCACTAGCGGGAGATTTGAGCAGTTCTTC.

CDR3 loop: CASSLGSAAYGYTF. CDR3 DNA sequence: TGTGCCAGCAGCTTAGGTTCGGCAGCCTATGGCTACACCTTC. The chain joins TRBV7-8 to TRBJ1-2; no firm D call. This CDR3 contains 14 residues. Germline V gene sequence: CDR1 SGHVS, CDR2 FQNEAQ. The V end was cut by 1 base, the J end by 4 bases, with 10 bases between.

The CDR3 reads CASREQGTYEQYF. The DNA of the CDR3 is TGCGCCAGCAGAGAACAGGGGACCTACGAGCAGTACTTC. The chain links TRBV10-2 to TRBJ2-7; 7 bases map to TRBD1. J gave up 2 bases and V 6 bases, and 4 bases lay outside the gene matches. The CDR3 loop spans 13 amino acids. Germline loops: CDR1 WSHSY, CDR2 SAAADI.

The J gene is TRBJ2-2, the V gene TRBV4-2, with D perhaps TRBD1 (5 bases). The length of the CDR3 is 14 residues. Germline V gives CDR1 LGHNA, CDR2 YNFKEQ. Trimming shortened V by 5 bases and J by 10 bases, and 17 bases separated the two germline ends. The CDR3 protein is CASSWGSRPEELFF. DNA for the CDR3: TGTGCCAGCAGCTGGGGCAGTCGGCCCGAGGAGCTGTTTTTT.

The J gene is TRBJ2-2, the V gene TRBV11-2, with 10 bases lining up with TRBD2. The CDR3 consists of 17 residues. J gave up 6 bases and V 5 bases, and 12 bases lay outside the gene matches. Germline lookup yields CDR1 SGHAT and CDR2 FQNNGV. The DNA of the CDR3 is TGTGCCAGCAGCCCCCAGGGACTAGCGTGGACCTCCGGGGAGCTGTTTTTT. Its protein is CASSPQGLAWTSGELFF.

This clone has more than one count but fewer than ten. Other DNA sequences within the sample encode an identical CDR3. This chain connects TRBV30 to TRBJ1-1, with D unclear. V was clipped by 0 bases and J by 0 bases, with 5 bases between them. This CDR3 has 13 amino acids. Germline CDR1 is GTSNPN and CDR2 is SVGIG (reference sequence). The chain's CDR3 is CAWSVQLNTEAFF. The DNA for the CDR3 is TGTGCCTGGAGTGTACAGCTGAACACTGAAGCTTTCTTT. Looking up the rest from reference TRBV30 and TRBJ1-1 gives the full variable domain: SQTIHQWPATLVQPVGSPLSLECTVEGTSNPNLYWYRQAAGRGLQLLFYSVGIGQISSEVPQNLSASRPQDRQFILSSKKLLLSDSGFYLCAWSVQLNTEAFFGQGTRLTVV.

In its sample, this clone is medium-sized. The chain recombines TRBV11-2 with TRBJ1-2; 7 bases agree with TRBD1. The length of the CDR3 is 13 residues. CDR1 SGHAT and CDR2 FQNNGV come from the germline V gene. The V gene end was trimmed by 4 bases and the J gene end by 4 bases; junction bases not matched to a gene: 3. The CDR3 sequence: CASSSTGIYGYTF. Here the CDR3 DNA reads TGTGCCAGCAGCTCGACAGGGATCTATGGCTACACCTTC.

This clone was observed a handful of times. V and J are TRBV5-1 and TRBJ2-3, with D unresolved. V shed 2 bases and J shed 4 bases, with 5 bases lying between them. The germline V gene has CDR1 SGHRS and CDR2 YFSETQ. This CDR3 is 12 amino acids long. CDR3 residues: CASSLPADTQYF. As DNA, the CDR3 is TGCGCCAGCAGCTTACCGGCAGATACGCAGTATTTT.

The V gene is TRBV6-5, the J gene TRBJ2-1; 7 bases are a match to TRBD2. The germline V gene encodes CDR1 MNHEY and CDR2 SVGAGI. The CDR3 runs to 15 residues. The trim removed 5 bases at V and 2 bases at J, leaving 6 bases unmatched. The CDR3, as DNA: TGTGCCAGCAGTCGAGCGGGATCCACCTACAATGAGCAGTTCTTC. It is translated as CASSRAGSTYNEQFF.

The V gene is TRBV7-8, the J gene TRBJ2-1; a weak D match, TRBD2 (7 bases). The germline V gene has CDR1 SGHVS and CDR2 FQNEAQ. V shed 1 base and J shed 6 bases, with 13 bases lying between them. There are 15 residues in the CDR3. The CDR3 loop is CASSLGGGLFNEQFF. CDR3 in DNA: TGTGCCAGCAGCTTAGGAGGGGGACTATTCAATGAGCAGTTCTTC. Full variable domain (rest looked up from reference TRBV7-8 and TRBJ2-1): GAGVSQSPRYKVAKRGQDVALRCDPISGHVSLFWYQQALGQGPEFLTYFQNEAQLDKSGLPSDRFFAERPEGSVSTLKIQRTQQEDSAVYLCASSLGGGLFNEQFFGPGTRLTVL.

This chain joins TRBV15 and TRBJ2-4, with 12 bases fitting TRBD2. Germline CDR1 reads LNHNV; CDR2 reads YYDKDF (reference sequence). The V segment lost 0 bases and the J segment 3 bases; nucleotides outside the gene matches: 6. This CDR3 is 18 amino acids long. CDR3 sequence reads: CATSRDRLAGEVKNIQYF. CDR3 in DNA: TGTGCCACCAGCAGAGATAGACTAGCGGGAGAGGTCAAAAACATTCAGTACTTC.

The CDR3 sequence: CATKQGQGYTF. Here the CDR3 DNA reads TGTGCGACTAAACAGGGCCAGGGCTACACCTTC. The chain couples TRBV19 to TRBJ1-2, with D possibly TRBD1 on 6 matching bases. This CDR3 spans 11 amino acids. Germline values: CDR1 LNHDA, CDR2 SQIVND (reference sequence).

The chain joins TRBV29-1 to TRBJ1-3; 9 bases are a match to TRBD1. Germline lookup yields CDR1 SQVTM and CDR2 ANQGSEA. The CDR3 runs 14 residues. V shed 6 bases, J shed 2 bases, and the junction held 5 bases outside the gene matches. CDR3 sequence (DNA): TGCAGCGTCGTTGGGACAGGGACTGGAAACACCATATATTTT. This gives the protein CSVVGTGTGNTIYF.

This chain uses TRBV29-1 with TRBJ1-1, with 10 bases fitting TRBD1. This CDR3 region has 13 residues. The V gene end was trimmed by 7 bases and the J gene end by 5 bases; junction bases not matched to a gene: 7. In germline, CDR1 is SQVTM, CDR2 ANQGSEA. This chain's CDR3 is CSADGQGGTEAFF. In nucleotides, the CDR3 is TGCAGCGCTGACGGACAGGGGGGGACTGAAGCTTTCTTT.

The chain joins TRBV5-1 to TRBJ1-2; 7 bases fit TRBD1. This CDR3 has 15 residues. Trimming removed 4 bases from V and 5 bases from J; junction bases left unmatched: 11. The germline gives CDR1 SGHRS, CDR2 YFSETQ. CDR3 coding DNA: TGCGCCAGCAGCATAGAAATTTCGGGACAGTATGGCTACACCTTC. Translation: CASSIEISGQYGYTF. Complete variable domain (other parts from reference TRBV5-1 and TRBJ1-2): KAGVTQTPRYLIKTRGQQVTLSCSPISGHRSVSWYQQTPGQGLQFLFEYFSETQRNKGNFPGRFSGRQFSNSRSEMNVSTLELGDSALYLCASSIEISGQYGYTFGSGTRLTVV.